Listed below are T cell receptor beta chains from one sample, sequenced in a study of cytomegalovirus exposure and HLA in healthy donors. TCRdb keeps only in-frame clones here, not all; method: immunoSEQ multiplex PCR. This table holds some 150,000 clones, around four fifths found once. Sequences were obtained from PBMCs. These receptors came from a woman aged 45-65 years in good health and CMV-seronegative. CDR3s leave out the opening cysteine and the closing phenylalanine or tryptophan. The order of the fields is clone size, J gene, V gene, D gene, CDR3 protein. The D gene is left open where the match is weak. Expanded clones are given a class, and other clones once, few, many or no size at all.

>few|TRBJ1-4|TRBV10-3|TRBD1
AISALRQGGDEKLF
>NA|TRBJ1-6|TRBV5-1|TRBD1
ASSSGTVFEAPLH
>once|TRBJ2-2|TRBV11-2|NA
ASSLVGRFTGELF
>NA|TRBJ2-1|TRBV28|TRBD1
ASSLPGTVGQF
>NA|TRBJ1-1|TRBV6-1|NA
ASSDRVRTEAF
>NA|TRBJ2-7|TRBV18|TRBD2
ASSPATSGSRGVKQY
>NA|TRBJ2-1|TRBV7-2|NA
ASSLGADNEQF
>NA|TRBJ2-7|TRBV5-6|TRBD2
ASSSRTSGHYEQY
>NA|TRBJ2-6|TRBV10-1|TRBD2
ASSEGGGAGANVLT
>NA|TRBJ1-1|TRBV7-2|NA
ASSLTQVNTEAF
>NA|TRBJ1-2|TRBV11-2|TRBD1
ASSSGTGGFGYT
>NA|TRBJ1-3|TRBV2|NA
ASREVRSGNTIY
>NA|TRBJ1-4|TRBV19|NA
ASSDYSGGATNEKLF
>NA|TRBJ2-7|TRBV30|TRBD1
ALIPPGQGYEQY
>NA|TRBJ1-5|TRBV5-1|NA
ASSLAPSVNQPQH
>once|TRBJ2-7|TRBV5-1|TRBD1
ASSFSRTGRYYEQY
>NA|TRBJ2-1|TRBV6-1|TRBD1
ASELRTGTNEQF
>NA|TRBJ2-1|TRBV30|NA
AWSTSRPNNEQF
>once|TRBJ2-1|TRBV28|TRBD2
ASSLYGLATF
>NA|TRBJ2-1|TRBV7-3|NA
ASSTVPGSYNEQF
>NA|TRBJ2-1|TRBV29-1|TRBD2
SVGNSGGYNEQF
>NA|TRBJ2-1|TRBV7-9|NA
ASSSGTFNNEQF
>NA|TRBJ2-2|TRBV30|TRBD1
AWKLTGWLWFELF
>NA|TRBJ1-4|TRBV19|NA
ASSDRLRVNEKLF
>once|TRBJ1-1|TRBV5-1|NA
ASSLAEGRFEAF
>NA|TRBJ1-4|TRBV7-9|NA
ASSLGNEKLF
>NA|TRBJ2-5|TRBV4-3|TRBD1
ASSQGHRGRETQY
>NA|TRBJ2-5|TRBV5-1|TRBD2
ASSLTSGGETQY
>NA|TRBJ1-1|TRBV5-1|TRBD1
ASSEQGQGGTEAF
>NA|TRBJ1-1|TRBV28|NA
ASSFYSLNTEAF
>NA|TRBJ2-7|TRBV13|NA
ASSATVAYEQY
>NA|TRBJ2-3|TRBV5-1|NA
ASRRLVNTDTQY
>NA|TRBJ1-6|TRBV28|NA
ASSGPGQASSYNSPLH
>NA|TRBJ1-2|TRBV19|NA
ASSPGSGGYT
>NA|TRBJ1-1|TRBV7-9|TRBD1
ASSIRQGNTEAF
>NA|TRBJ1-2|TRBV5-6|NA
ASSLERRINYGYT